The 8 T cell receptor beta chains given below trace back to one sample, sequenced in a study of CD8+ T cells in alopecia areata. The sequencing template was cDNA reverse transcribed from extracted RNA. Produced via immunoSEQ multiplex PCR; TCRdb's table is partial and in-frame only. The sample has some 150,000 clones; under 60% are singletons. This sample comprised CD8+ T cells sorted from blood, obtained at week 0. These receptors all come from a human donor with alopecia areata.

The chain carries TRBV27 and TRBJ1-1, with D hard to call. From germline, CDR1 is MNHEY and CDR2 SMNVEV (reference sequence). Trimming shortened V by 8 bases and J by 7 bases, and 17 bases separated the two germline ends. The length of the CDR3 is 13 residues. In DNA form, the CDR3 reads TGTGCCAGCGGCCTCCGACGGGAGGGTGAAGCTTTCTTT. Amino acids: CASGLRREGEAFF.

The V and J genes are TRBV4-3 and TRBJ2-1, with TRBD1 identical over 8 bases. Trimming at V came to 1 base and at J to 7 bases, leaving 6 bases not matched to a gene. CDR3 length: 15 amino acids. The germline CDR1 and CDR2 sequences are LGHNA and YSLEER. The CDR3 spells CASSQGTGPGNEQFF. The CDR3 DNA reads as TGCGCCAGCAGCCAAGGGACAGGGCCGGGGAATGAGCAGTTCTTC.

The chain employs TRBV13 and TRBJ2-2; TRBD1 or TRBD2 may be the D gene (6 bases each). This CDR3 is 14 amino acids long. CDR1 and CDR2 (germline): PRHDT, FYEKMQ (reference sequence). Trimming left V 5 bases short and J 7 bases short, with 14 bases between. CDR3 sequence (DNA): TGTGCCAGCAGCCCTATCGGGGGCCACGGGGAGCTGTTTTTT. It encodes CASSPIGGHGELFF.

The chain is built from TRBV15 and TRBJ2-7, with TRBD2 identical over 9 bases. The germline V gene has CDR1 LNHNV and CDR2 YYDKDF (reference sequence). V lost 0 bases and J lost 4; bases outside the gene matches: 7. The CDR3 covers 16 residues. The CDR3 is CATSREGSGGTYEQYF. CDR3 sequence (DNA): TGTGCCACCAGCAGAGAGGGTAGCGGGGGTACGTACGAGCAGTACTTC.

This clone is a singleton in its sample. This rearrangement joins TRBV5-1 to TRBJ2-3; maybe TRBD1 (5 bases). The V end lost 2 bases, the J end lost 0 bases, and 13 bases lay between the germline ends. The length of the CDR3 is 16 residues. The germline V gene encodes CDR1 SGHRS and CDR2 YFSETQ. The CDR3 loop reads CASSFGDGASTDTQYF. For the CDR3, the DNA is TGCGCCAGCAGCTTCGGAGATGGGGCTAGCACAGATACGCAGTATTTT.

This clone was observed a few times. The rearrangement joins TRBV30 to TRBJ1-1; the D is unclear. V was clipped by 4 bases and J by 1 base, with 7 bases between them. CDR3 length: 12 amino acids. Germline CDR1 GTSNPN, CDR2 SVGIG (reference sequence). The CDR3 spells CAWTPGNTEAFF. The CDR3 coding sequence is TGTGCCTGGACCCCGGGGAACACTGAAGCTTTCTTT.

A remark on this clone: Other nucleotide sequences from this sample produce the same CDR3. This chain connects TRBV30 to TRBJ2-7; D is possibly TRBD1 (6 bases). This CDR3 spans 13 amino acids. Germline loops: CDR1 GTSNPN, CDR2 SVGIG (reference sequence). The V and J ends lost 0 bases and 3 bases respectively, with 9 bases between them. The CDR3 protein is CAWSVGTNYEQYF. In DNA form, the CDR3 reads TGTGCCTGGAGTGTAGGGACAAACTACGAGCAGTACTTC.

Worth noting for this clone: The junction departs from germline at one end; a sequencing error may be responsible. This chain uses TRBV20-1 with TRBJ1-2, with a possible D match to TRBD1 (6 bases). The V gene's germline CDR1 is DFQATT and CDR2 SNEGSKA (reference sequence). This CDR3 region has 11 residues. The CDR3 reads CSALVFEGGYF. As DNA, the CDR3 is TGCAGTGCTCTGGTTTTCGAGGGGGGTTACTTC.